The rows below give T cell receptor beta chains drawn from one sample of a study of early T cells in non-severe SARS-CoV-2 infection. Each CDR3 protein gets one entry after TCRdb re-called the 5' RACE reads with MiXCR. The sample has about 92,000 distinct CDR3 sequences; around 15% are singletons. Sequenced: whole blood. The receptors shown here come from an adult who was a healthcare worker with PCR-confirmed SARS-CoV-2 infection or an uninfected control (not recorded which). Both conserved end residues are part of each CDR3. Each record gives: V gene, D gene, J gene, clone size, CDR3 protein, CDR3 DNA. D genes are given only for firm matches. Size is stated for part of the rows, as once, few or many counts, or as a class when the clone is expanded.

TRBV24-1	TRBD2	TRBJ2-7	.	CATSPSGISYEQYF	TGTGCCACCAGTCCTAGCGGGATCTCCTACGAGCAGTACTTC
TRBV3-1	.	TRBJ1-1	.	CASSLWQSDEAFF	TGTGCCAGCAGCCTATGGCAGAGCGATGAAGCTTTCTTT
TRBV10-2	.	TRBJ1-2	few	CASSAGGNYGYTF	TGCGCCAGCAGTGCGGGTGGAAACTATGGCTACACCTTC
TRBV10-3	.	TRBJ1-1	.	CAISKSAEMNTEAFF	TGTGCCATCAGTAAGTCGGCAGAGATGAACACTGAAGCTTTCTTT
TRBV27	.	TRBJ1-2	few	CASRDSDNRGGYTF	TGTGCCAGCAGGGATTCGGACAATCGAGGCGGCTACACCTTC
TRBV18	.	TRBJ2-1	few	CASSPLIESHEQFF	TGTGCCAGCTCACCACTGATTGAGTCCCATGAGCAGTTCTTC
TRBV5-5	TRBD1	TRBJ1-1	.	CASSVDQWDSLRNTEAFF	TGTGCCAGCAGCGTGGATCAATGGGACAGCTTGAGGAACACTGAAGCTTTCTTT
TRBV9	.	TRBJ2-5	.	CASSLGSSTETQYF	TGTGCCAGCAGCCTAGGGTCAAGTACGGAGACCCAGTACTTC
TRBV4-1	.	TRBJ1-5	.	CASRQTGGEQPQHF	TGCGCCAGCAGACAGACAGGCGGTGAACAGCCCCAGCATTTT
TRBV3-1	.	TRBJ2-6	many	CASSLDSVMRGANVLTF	TGTGCCAGCAGCTTAGACAGTGTAATGCGAGGGGCCAACGTCCTGACTTTC
TRBV27	TRBD2	TRBJ2-3	.	CASSLGSLAGTFLVGTDTQYF	TGTGCCAGCAGTTTGGGGTCCCTAGCGGGCACATTCCTAGTGGGCACAGATACGCAGTATTTT
TRBV2	TRBD1	TRBJ1-5	few	CASMNLMTGGYQPQHF	TGTGCCAGCATGAATTTGATGACAGGGGGTTATCAGCCCCAGCATTTT
TRBV6-1	.	TRBJ1-1	few	CASVRMAEAFF	TGTGCCAGCGTGAGGATGGCTGAAGCTTTCTTT